A single sample is the source of the 20 T cell receptor beta chains below, sequenced in a study of OX40 agonist ivuxolimab in advanced cancers. Only in-frame clones appear in the TCRdb table, and some are missing; sequencing was by immunoSEQ multiplex PCR. The data hold 65,000 to 75,000 clones, with approximately 90% observed a single time. The sample in question was CD4+ or CD8+ T cells sorted from blood, obtained in a trial of the OX40 agonist ivuxolimab. The receptors originated from an adult with an advanced solid tumor such as melanoma, head and neck, liver or kidney cancer.

This rearrangement joins TRBV12-5 to TRBJ1-1; tentative D call: TRBD1 (5 bases). Trimming left V 2 bases short and J 1 base short, with 11 bases between. CDR1 and CDR2 from the germline V gene are LGHNT and FRNRAP. This CDR3 contains 15 residues. In DNA form, the CDR3 reads TGTGCTAGTGGTTTGAGGCAGGGATCGAACACTGAAGCTTTCTTT. Translating gives CASGLRQGSNTEAFF.

The chain employs TRBV19 and TRBJ2-6, with D perhaps TRBD1 (5 bases). V lost 9 bases and J 0 bases, leaving 12 bases between the germline ends. This CDR3 has 15 amino acids. CDR1 and CDR2 (germline): LNHDA, SQIVND (reference sequence). DNA of the CDR3: TGTGCCAGCGACAGAAGAAACTCTGGGGCCAACGTCCTGACTTTC. This translates into CASDRRNSGANVLTF.

This chain links TRBV6-5 with TRBJ1-5; D is unresolved. CDR3 length: 14 amino acids. Trimming removed 6 bases at V and 7 bases at J, with 16 bases between. Per the germline V gene, CDR1 is MNHEY and CDR2 is SVGAGI. The CDR3 DNA sequence: TGTGCCAGCAGCCCTCAGCAGGTCAGACAGCCCCAGCATTTT. Its protein product is CASSPQQVRQPQHF.

The chain joins TRBV5-4 to TRBJ1-2; 9 bases align to TRBD1. CDR3 length equals 13 residues. With 4 bases clipped from V and 8 bases from J, the junction kept 6 bases outside the gene matches. Germline CDR1 and CDR2: SGHNT and YYREEE (reference sequence). The DNA for the CDR3 is TGTGCCAGCAGCATAGACAGGGGGGAAGGCTACACCTTC. It is translated as CASSIDRGEGYTF.

The V gene is TRBV5-1, the J gene TRBJ2-7; 12 bases are shared with TRBD1. Germline values: CDR1 SGHRS, CDR2 YFSETQ. The CDR3 length is 14 residues. Losses at the gene ends were 4 bases for V and 8 bases for J; bases not matched to a gene: 7. CDR3 nucleotides: TGCGCCAGCAGCGCGGGACAGGGGGCGGCGAAGCAGTACTTC. Protein product: CASSAGQGAAKQYF. The variable domain in full, completed from reference TRBV5-1 and TRBJ2-7, reads KAGVTQTPRYLIKTRGQQVTLSCSPISGHRSVSWYQQTPGQGLQFLFEYFSETQRNKGNFPGRFSGRQFSNSRSEMNVSTLELGDSALYLCASSAGQGAAKQYFGPGTRLTVT.

CDR3 residues: CASSEIRGNTGELFF. CDR3 DNA sequence: TGTGCCAGCAGTGAGATAAGGGGGAACACCGGGGAGCTGTTTTTT. The V call is TRBV6-1, the J call TRBJ2-2, with TRBD1 as a possible D gene (5 bases). V lost 3 bases to trimming and J lost 1 base, with 9 bases between them. The germline gives CDR1 MNHNS, CDR2 SASEGT. This CDR3 comprises 15 residues.

The CDR3 bases are TGTGCCAGTAGCGCGGGAAGGGGACAGGGATCCTACAATGAGCAGTTCTTC. As protein: CASSAGRGQGSYNEQFF. The rearrangement joins TRBV19 to TRBJ2-1; 9 bases agree with TRBD1. This CDR3 has 17 residues. The germline V gene has CDR1 LNHDA and CDR2 SQIVND (reference sequence). The trim removed 6 bases at V and 1 base at J, leaving 10 bases unmatched.

The CDR3 sequence: CASSEAGATRETQYF. The CDR3 DNA reads as TGTGCCAGCAGTGAAGCCGGGGCCACCCGAGAGACCCAGTACTTC. The chain has TRBV2 and TRBJ2-5, with D perhaps given as TRBD1 or TRBD2 (5 bases each). CDR1 and CDR2 (germline): SNHLY, FYNNEI. This CDR3 is built from 15 residues. Trimming removed 0 bases from V and 4 bases from J, with 12 bases in between. The full variable domain, in which reference TRBV2 and TRBJ2-5 provide the parts outside the CDR3, is EPEVTQTPSHQVTQMGQEVILRCVPISNHLYFYWYRQILGQKVEFLVSFYNNEISEKSEIFDDQFSVERPDGSNFTLKIRSTKLEDSAMYFCASSEAGATRETQYFGPGTRLLVL.

The V call is TRBV7-9, the J call TRBJ2-3, with D perhaps matching TRBD2 (6 bases). Germline CDR1 reads SEHNR; CDR2 reads FQNEAQ (reference sequence). Trimming removed 8 bases from V and 0 bases from J, with 9 bases in between. The CDR3 is made up of 13 amino acids. CDR3 DNA sequence: TGTGCCAGCGGGGGACTTAGCACAGATACGCAGTATTTT. Protein product: CASGGLSTDTQYF.

The chain combines TRBV30 with TRBJ2-3; 11 bases agree with TRBD2. Per germline, CDR1 GTSNPN and CDR2 SVGIG (reference sequence). CDR3 size: 14 residues. V shed 2 bases, J shed 7 bases, and the junction held 5 bases outside the gene matches. DNA of the CDR3: TGTGCCTGGAGTACGTCTAGCGGGGGGCATACGCAGTATTTT. Protein: CAWSTSSGGHTQYF.

The chain recombines TRBV6-4 with TRBJ1-2; D is undetermined. Germline V CDR1 and CDR2: MRHNA, SNTAGT. V gave up 2 bases and J gave up 4 bases, with 23 bases separating them. The CDR3 has 18 residues. The CDR3 here is CASSDHFKTTQEGYGYTF. CDR3 in DNA: TGTGCCAGCAGTGACCATTTTAAAACGACCCAGGAGGGCTATGGCTACACCTTC.

The chain couples TRBV2 to TRBJ1-2; a weak D match, TRBD1 (6 bases). The germline V and J ends were trimmed by 3 bases and 7 bases, with 15 bases remaining between them. Germline CDR1 and CDR2: SNHLY and FYNNEI. CDR3 length equals 14 residues. The CDR3, as DNA: TGTGCCAGCAGTGAGGGGGTGGGGGCCGCTGGCTACACCTTC. This translates into CASSEGVGAAGYTF.

The chain joins TRBV6-5 to TRBJ1-6, with 9 bases fitting TRBD1. Trimming cost V 2 bases and J 6 bases; bases outside gene matches: 5. Germline lookup yields CDR1 MNHEY and CDR2 SVGAGI. CDR3 length equals 16 residues. CDR3 sequence reads: CASSYEGQGVNSPLHF. The CDR3 region has the DNA TGTGCCAGCAGTTACGAGGGACAGGGAGTTAATTCACCCCTCCACTTT.

V is TRBV27 and J is TRBJ1-5; D is unclear. The CDR3 is made up of 15 amino acids. Trimming shortened V by 5 bases and J by 0 bases, and 11 bases separated the two germline ends. Germline CDR1 is MNHEY and CDR2 is SMNVEV (reference sequence). DNA for the CDR3: TGTGCCAGCAGTCCGCGCCGAAATAGCAATCAGCCCCAGCATTTT. This gives the protein CASSPRRNSNQPQHF.

The rearrangement uses TRBV2 and TRBJ1-3; 9 bases match TRBD1. Germline CDR1 and CDR2: SNHLY and FYNNEI. V gave up 5 bases and J gave up 4 bases; unmatched junction bases: 6. The CDR3 is 15 amino acids. CDR3 sequence (DNA): TGTGCCAGCAGTCCACAGGGGGCAGCGGGAAACACCATATATTTT. Amino acids: CASSPQGAAGNTIYF.

This clone came up a few times. V and J are TRBV5-4 and TRBJ2-3; 9 bases line up with TRBD1. Per germline, CDR1 SGHNT and CDR2 YYREEE (reference sequence). This CDR3 has 16 residues. Trimming took 3 bases from V and 3 from J; bases not matched to a gene: 8. In DNA, the CDR3 is TGTGCCAGCAGCTCCTGGACAGGGGCCGGTACAGATACGCAGTATTTT. This encodes CASSSWTGAGTDTQYF.

The chain couples TRBV7-8 to TRBJ1-6, with D perhaps TRBD1 (6 bases). V was pared by 6 bases and J by 7 bases, with 13 bases between. CDR1 is SGHVS and CDR2 is FQNEAQ in the germline V gene. The CDR3 is 14 residues long. CDR3 coding DNA: TGTGCCAGCAGGGGCGGGGGGCGGAATTCACCCCTCCACTTT. Translated, it gives CASRGGGRNSPLHF.

Only one count was recorded for this clone. The V call is TRBV5-1, the J call TRBJ1-1; 7 bases map to TRBD1. The CDR3 contains 16 residues. CDR1 and CDR2 from the germline V gene are SGHRS and YFSETQ. The V and J ends lost 7 bases and 0 bases, in that order; junction bases with no gene match: 12. CDR3 loop: CASGTNRGDMNTEAFF. The CDR3 bases are TGCGCCAGCGGAACTAACAGGGGAGACATGAACACTGAAGCTTTCTTT.

This clone was counted once. This chain links TRBV5-6 with TRBJ1-6; TRBD1 might be the D (6 bases). Germline CDR1 reads SGHDT; CDR2 reads YYEEEE. Trimming pared 1 base from V and 7 bases from J, leaving 15 bases between. The CDR3 loop spans 16 amino acids. For the CDR3, the DNA is TGTGCCAGCAGCTTGTGGGGGGCTCGAGGGAATTCACCCCTCCACTTT. As protein: CASSLWGARGNSPLHF.

Only one count was recorded for this clone. The CDR3 region is CASSLLAGLGPKNIQYF. The CDR3 bases are TGTGCCAGCAGCTTGCTAGCGGGCCTAGGACCCAAAAACATTCAGTACTTC. The rearrangement joins TRBV7-6 to TRBJ2-4; 8 positions agree with TRBD2. This CDR3 has 17 amino acids. CDR1 SGHVS and CDR2 FNYEAQ come from the germline V gene. Trimming cost V 3 bases and J 2 bases; bases outside gene matches: 9.